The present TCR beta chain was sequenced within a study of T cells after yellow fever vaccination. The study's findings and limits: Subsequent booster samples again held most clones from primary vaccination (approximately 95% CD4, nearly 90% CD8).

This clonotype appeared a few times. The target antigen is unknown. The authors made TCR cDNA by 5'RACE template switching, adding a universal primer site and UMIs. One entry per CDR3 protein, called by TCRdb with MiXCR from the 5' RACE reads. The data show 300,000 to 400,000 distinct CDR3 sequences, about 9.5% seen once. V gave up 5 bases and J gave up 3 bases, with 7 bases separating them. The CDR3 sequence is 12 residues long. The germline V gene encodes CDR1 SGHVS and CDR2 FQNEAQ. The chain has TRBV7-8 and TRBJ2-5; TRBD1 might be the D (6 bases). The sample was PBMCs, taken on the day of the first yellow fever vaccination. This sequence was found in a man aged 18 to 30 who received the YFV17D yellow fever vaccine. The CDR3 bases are TGTGCCAGCAGCAACAGGGAAGAGACCCAGTACTTC. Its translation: CASSNREETQYF.